The 15 T cell receptor beta chains below all came from one sample that was sequenced in a study of cytomegalovirus exposure and HLA in healthy donors. 13 Jbeta primers and 60 Vbeta primers were used for the PCR. The assay was immunoSEQ multiplex PCR, and TCRdb's table has in-frame clones only and misses some. The repertoire has 160,000 or so clones, roughly 76% of them found once; the top ten carry approximately 1.3%. Material: PBMCs. Source of these receptors: a man aged 60-69 years in good health and CMV-seronegative.

The CDR3 loop reads CASSDSGSPYNEQFF. DNA for the CDR3: TGTGCCAGCAGCGACTCCGGGAGCCCCTACAATGAGCAGTTCTTC. V usage is TRBV9 and J usage is TRBJ2-1, with D perhaps matching TRBD2 (6 bases). CDR1 SGDLS and CDR2 YYNGEE come from the germline V gene. The CDR3 has 15 amino acids. V lost 3 bases, J lost 2 bases, and 12 bases lay in between.

V and J are TRBV6-5 and TRBJ1-4, with D hard to call. CDR3 length equals 16 residues. The V gene lost 0 bases and the J gene lost 0 bases, with 8 bases spanning the gap. Germline assignment: CDR1 MNHEY and CDR2 SVGAGI. CDR3 coding DNA: TGTGCCAGCAGTTACTCGGTAACAGCAACTAATGAAAAACTGTTTTTT. It encodes CASSYSVTATNEKLFF.

The V gene is TRBV19, the J gene TRBJ1-4; the D gene is possibly TRBD1 (5 bases). CDR1 and CDR2 from the germline V gene are LNHDA and SQIVND (reference sequence). V lost 6 bases and J lost 3, with 11 bases in between. The CDR3 contains 14 residues. The CDR3 loop reads CASRAGSSNEKLFF. CDR3 sequence (DNA): TGTGCCAGTAGAGCAGGGTCCTCTAATGAAAAACTGTTTTTT.

This rearrangement joins TRBV6-1 to TRBJ1-5; the D gene is possibly TRBD1 (5 bases). Germline V CDR1 and CDR2: MNHNS, SASEGT. V dropped 6 bases and J dropped 6 bases, with 15 bases sitting between them. CDR3 length: 14 residues. CDR3 DNA sequence: TGTGCCAGCAGCGAGGGAGGGGTTGGTCAGCCCCAGCATTTT. It yields the protein CASSEGGVGQPQHF.

The gene calls are TRBV10-1 and TRBJ1-1; 9 bases match TRBD1. Trimming at V came to 6 bases and at J to 2 bases, leaving 4 bases not matched to a gene. The CDR3 is 14 amino acids. Germline V CDR1 and CDR2: WNHNN, SYGVQD (reference sequence). The DNA for the CDR3 is TGCGCCAGCAGCGTGGGACAGGGCAACACTGAAGCTTTCTTT. It is translated as CASSVGQGNTEAFF.

There are a few counts of this clone. The V call is TRBV29-1, the J call TRBJ2-3; TRBD1 matches at 7 bases. Germline trimming cut 7 bases from V and 5 bases from J; bases unmatched to any gene: 6. The germline CDR1 and CDR2 sequences are SQVTM and ANQGSEA. The CDR3 has 12 residues. The CDR3 DNA reads as TGCAGCGCCCCGAGGGGGCGAGATACGCAGTATTTT. It specifies CSAPRGRDTQYF.

This clone was recorded a few times. The V call is TRBV5-1, the J call TRBJ1-2; 9 bases match TRBD1. Looked up from germline, CDR1 is SGHRS and CDR2 is YFSETQ. The CDR3 totals 14 residues. V was clipped by 4 bases and J by 8 bases; unmatched bases: 9. The CDR3 nucleotides are TGCGCCAGCAGCAACGGACAGGGGCATCTAGGCTACACCTTC. It yields the protein CASSNGQGHLGYTF.

V is TRBV7-5 and J is TRBJ2-7; the table's D call of TRBD1 was not tested on the DNA. TRBV7-5 is marked as a pseudogene. This CDR3 has 15 amino acids. The CDR3 sequence: CVRSLRPADSYEQYF. CDR3 coding DNA: TGTGTCAGAAGCTTGCGCCCCGCAGACAGCTACGAGCAGTACTTC.

V and J are TRBV28 and TRBJ1-1; no definite D call. The germline CDR1 and CDR2 sequences are MDHEN and SYDVKM. With 5 bases removed from V and 4 bases from J, the gap between germline ends came to 17 bases. CDR3 length: 15 residues. Here the CDR3 DNA reads TGTGCCAGCAGTCCGCCGACTGGTTCATCCACTGAAGCTTTCTTT. Its protein product is CASSPPTGSSTEAFF.

The V gene is TRBV28, the J gene TRBJ2-5; D perhaps matches TRBD2 (5 bases). The end of the DNA is better explained by TRBJ2-7, so the J call may be wrong. The CDR3 extends over 12 amino acids. Germline-derived CDR1 and CDR2 are MDHEN and SYDVKM. DNA for the CDR3: TGTGCCAGCAGAGGACTCCCTAACGAGCAGTACTTC. It specifies CASRGLPNEQYF.

The chain couples TRBV5-5 to TRBJ2-7, with D perhaps TRBD1 (6 bases). This CDR3 is built from 13 residues. Trimming stripped 4 bases from V and 2 bases from J, with 10 bases between. Per germline, CDR1 SGHKS and CDR2 YYEKEE (reference sequence). CDR3 DNA sequence: TGTGCCAGCAGCGGCGACAGGCCCTACGAGCAGTACTTC. It codes for CASSGDRPYEQYF.

The V gene is TRBV11-2, the J gene TRBJ2-7, with D possibly being TRBD1 (6 bases). CDR1 is SGHAT and CDR2 is FQNNGV in the germline V gene. V shed 1 base and J shed 2 bases, with 9 bases lying between them. The CDR3 sequence is 14 residues long. This chain's CDR3 is CASSLGQVAYEQYF. The CDR3, as DNA: TGTGCCAGCAGCTTAGGACAGGTAGCCTACGAGCAGTACTTC.

V gene TRBV5-8 combines with J gene TRBJ1-2; TRBD1 is a possible D gene (6 bases). The germline V gene has CDR1 SGHTS and CDR2 YDEGEE. V lost 3 bases and J 3 bases, leaving 15 bases between the germline ends. This CDR3 comprises 15 residues. CDR3: CASSSSTGYYYGYTF. The DNA of the CDR3 is TGTGCCAGCAGCTCGTCGACAGGTTATTACTATGGCTACACCTTC. Filled out from reference TRBV5-8 and TRBJ1-2, the complete variable domain reads EAGVTQSPTHLIKTRGQQATLRCSPISGHTSVYWYQQALGLGLQFLLWYDEGEERNRGNFPPRFSGRQFPNYSSELNVNALELEDSALYLCASSSSTGYYYGYTFGSGTRLTVV.

This clone was seen once. The chain uses TRBV7-2 and TRBJ2-7, with 9 bases identical to TRBD2. Unmatched junction bases numbered 13, after V lost 3 bases and J lost 4 bases. CDR3 length: 17 amino acids. Germline V gene lookup returns CDR1 SGHTA and CDR2 FQGNSA. The CDR3 nucleotides read TGTGCCAGCAGCTTCGGAGCTGGCGGGGGGGCCGGATACGAGCAGTACTTC. This sequence encodes CASSFGAGGGAGYEQYF.

This clone was counted a single time. The chain is built from TRBV4-3 and TRBJ2-1, with TRBD2 identical over 8 bases. The CDR3 covers 18 residues. Per germline, CDR1 LGHNA and CDR2 YSLEER. V lost 0 bases, J lost 0 bases, and 7 bases stayed unmatched. CDR3 amino acids: CASSQETSGSPSYNEQFF. The CDR3, as DNA: TGCGCCAGCAGCCAAGAAACAAGCGGGAGTCCCTCCTACAATGAGCAGTTCTTC.